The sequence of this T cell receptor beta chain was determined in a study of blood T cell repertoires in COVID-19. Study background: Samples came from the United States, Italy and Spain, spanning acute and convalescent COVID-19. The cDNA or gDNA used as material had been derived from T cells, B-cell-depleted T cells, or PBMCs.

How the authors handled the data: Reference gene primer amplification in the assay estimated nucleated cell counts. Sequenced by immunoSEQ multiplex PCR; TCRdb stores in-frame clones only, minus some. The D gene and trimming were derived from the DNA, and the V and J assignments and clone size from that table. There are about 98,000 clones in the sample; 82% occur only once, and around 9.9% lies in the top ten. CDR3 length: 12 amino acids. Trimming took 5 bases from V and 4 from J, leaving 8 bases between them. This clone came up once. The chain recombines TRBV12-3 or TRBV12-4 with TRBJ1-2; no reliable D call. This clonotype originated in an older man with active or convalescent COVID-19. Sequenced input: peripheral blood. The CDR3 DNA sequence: TGTGCCAGCAGTCAACCGGGCTATGGCTACACCTTC. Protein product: CASSQPGYGYTF.